The 8 T cell receptor beta chains presented below share a single source sample, sequenced in a study of blood T cell repertoires in COVID-19. Clones were sequenced by immunoSEQ multiplex PCR, and TCRdb holds only the in-frame ones, with some missing. The table lists over 200,000 clones, 85% to 90% of them singletons. Material for sequencing was PBMCs or T cells enriched from blood (not recorded which). The receptors derive from a man between 25 and 39 years old who had recovered from COVID-19.

This chain connects TRBV5-1 to TRBJ2-7, with 8 bases fitting TRBD1. With V trimmed by 2 bases and J by 3 bases, 7 bases remained unmatched. The CDR3 totals 15 residues. Germline loops: CDR1 SGHRS, CDR2 YFSETQ. This chain's CDR3 is CASSFDRQGRYEQYF. DNA of the CDR3: TGCGCCAGCAGCTTCGATCGACAGGGGCGCTACGAGCAGTACTTC.

This chain connects TRBV5-1 to TRBJ2-7; 9 bases line up with TRBD1. Germline CDR1 reads SGHRS; CDR2 reads YFSETQ. The CDR3 totals 15 residues. With 4 bases clipped from V and 6 bases from J, the junction kept 11 bases outside the gene matches. Here the CDR3 DNA reads TGCGCCAGCAGCGGCGGGACAGGGCGGCTCTCCGAGCAGTACTTC. Protein sequence: CASSGGTGRLSEQYF.

This chain links TRBV30 with TRBJ1-5, with 8 positions matching TRBD1. Germline V gives CDR1 GTSNPN, CDR2 SVGIG (reference sequence). This CDR3 is 13 amino acids long. With 2 bases clipped from V and 7 bases from J, the junction kept 4 bases outside the gene matches. The CDR3 DNA is TGTGCCTGGAGTTCCGGACAGGGACAGCCCCAGCATTTT. Its protein is CAWSSGQGQPQHF.

The chain recombines TRBV25-1 with TRBJ1-4; D unresolved. The CDR3 extends over 14 amino acids. Germline values: CDR1 MGHDK, CDR2 SYGVNS. The V and J ends lost 3 bases and 5 bases respectively, with 10 bases between them. DNA of the CDR3: TGTGCCAGCAGTGATTTTGGACTAAATGAAAAACTGTTTTTT. Residues: CASSDFGLNEKLFF.

V gene TRBV19 combines with J gene TRBJ1-5; D is ambiguous. The CDR3 runs to 16 residues. V lost 6 bases to trimming and J lost 2 bases, with 17 bases between them. Germline V gene lookup returns CDR1 LNHDA and CDR2 SQIVND (reference sequence). CDR3 protein: CASRGVVFGGNQPQHF. Here the CDR3 DNA reads TGTGCCAGTAGAGGTGTCGTCTTTGGAGGCAATCAGCCCCAGCATTTT.

This rearrangement joins TRBV7-9 to TRBJ1-4, with a tentative D call TRBD1 (6 bases). The CDR3 has 14 amino acids. Germline V CDR1 and CDR2: SEHNR, FQNEAQ (reference sequence). Trimming shortened V by 5 bases and J by 5 bases, and 12 bases separated the two germline ends. As DNA, the CDR3 is TGTGCCAGCAGCCGAGGACAGAGAAATGAAAAACTGTTTTTT. Amino acid sequence: CASSRGQRNEKLFF.

The rearrangement links TRBV6-5 to TRBJ2-7; weak D call: TRBD2 (7 bases). Trimming stripped 8 bases from V and 6 bases from J, with 20 bases between. CDR3 length: 14 amino acids. Germline V gene lookup returns CDR1 MNHEY and CDR2 SVGAGI. This CDR3 is CASSIQGGASEQYF. The CDR3 DNA sequence: TGTGCCAGCTCCATCCAAGGGGGGGCCTCCGAGCAGTACTTC.

The genes are TRBV6-5 and TRBJ1-2; no reliable D call. The germline V gene has CDR1 MNHEY and CDR2 SVGAGI. V was cut by 8 bases and J by 2 bases, with 12 bases left in between. The length of the CDR3 is 13 residues. CDR3 in DNA: TGTGCCAGCGAATGGAGTTGGAACTATGGCTACACCTTC. Protein sequence: CASEWSWNYGYTF.